This is a list of T cell receptor beta chains from one sample in a study of T cell responses to AZD1222 COVID-19 vaccine. The method was immunoSEQ multiplex PCR; TCRdb's version includes in-frame clones alone and lacks a portion of them. The sample lists about 140,000 clones; over 90% were seen once. The sample in question was peripheral blood, obtained on day 0 of MenACWY control vaccination. These receptors all come from an adult in good health. The CDR3 runs from the conserved cysteine through the conserved F or W. D genes are given only for firm matches. Clone size is given for some rows only: seen once, a few or many times, or a class if the clone is expanded.

CATSRSASGGASEQFF,TGTGCCACCAGCAGGTCCGCTAGCGGGGGGGCCTCTGAGCAGTTCTTC,TRBD2,.,TRBJ2-1,TRBV15
CASSYPSERNSPLHF,TGTGCCAGCAGTTACCCGAGTGAGAGGAATTCACCCCTCCACTTT,.,once,TRBJ1-6,TRBV6-2/TRBV6-3
CASSYPGQGTEQYF,TGTGCCAGCAGCTACCCGGGACAGGGGACCGAGCAGTACTTC,TRBD1,.,TRBJ2-7,TRBV11-2
CASSRDFLAAYEQYF,TGTGCCAGCAGCCGGGACTTCCTTGCCGCCTACGAGCAGTACTTC,.,.,TRBJ2-7,TRBV7-2
CASSLALGNPTEAFF,TGTGCCAGCAGCTTAGCGCTGGGCAATCCCACTGAAGCTTTCTTT,.,.,TRBJ1-1,TRBV7-2
CASSQVLAGGTDTQYF,TGCGCCAGCAGCCAAGTTCTAGCGGGGGGCACAGATACGCAGTATTTT,TRBD2,once,TRBJ2-3,TRBV4-3
CASREGSQPQHF,TGTGCCAGCAGGGAAGGGTCTCAGCCCCAGCATTTT,.,.,TRBJ1-5,TRBV12-3/TRBV12-4
CASSQVAGNEQFF,TGCGCCAGCAGCCAAGTAGCGGGAAATGAGCAGTTCTTC,TRBD2,.,TRBJ2-1,TRBV4-3
CASSPPGQASTDTQYF,TGTGCCAGCTCACCCCCCGGACAGGCGAGCACAGATACGCAGTATTTT,TRBD1,once,TRBJ2-3,TRBV18
CASSSLRNTGELFF,TGTGCCAGTAGTTCATTGCGAAACACCGGGGAGCTGTTTTTT,.,.,TRBJ2-2,TRBV19
CASSVTANTEAFF,TGTGCCAGTAGTGTGACAGCGAACACTGAAGCTTTCTTT,.,.,TRBJ1-1,TRBV19
CASSLAQGRAMNTEAFF,TGCGCCAGCAGCTTGGCACAGGGGCGGGCTATGAACACTGAAGCTTTCTTT,TRBD1,.,TRBJ1-1,TRBV5-1
CASSLGQGDTEAFF,TGCGCCAGCAGCCTAGGACAGGGGGACACTGAAGCTTTCTTT,TRBD1,.,TRBJ1-1,TRBV4-3
CASSSRGIPDTQYF,TGTGCCAGCAGTTCGCGGGGGATCCCAGATACGCAGTATTTT,TRBD2,.,TRBJ2-3,TRBV6-6
CASSQGRGGRNEQYF,TGTGCCAGCAGCCAGGGGCGGGGGGGCCGAAACGAGCAGTACTTC,TRBD2,.,TRBJ2-7,TRBV7-2
CASLTTSGSYNEQFF,TGTGCCAGTCTGACGACTAGCGGCTCCTACAATGAGCAGTTCTTC,TRBD2,.,TRBJ2-1,TRBV19
CASSPPGLTRSYNEQFF,TGTGCCAGCAGCCCACCGGGACTTACCCGCTCCTACAATGAGCAGTTCTTC,.,.,TRBJ2-1,TRBV9
CASSPRGDPYGYTF,TGCGCCAGCAGCCCGCGCGGGGACCCCTATGGCTACACCTTC,.,.,TRBJ1-2,TRBV4-1
CSVGGPPTYGYTF,TGCAGCGTTGGGGGGCCCCCCACCTATGGCTACACCTTC,.,.,TRBJ1-2,TRBV29-1
CASSLRRYNSPLHF,TGTGCCAGCAGTTTAAGGCGTTATAATTCACCCCTCCACTTT,.,.,TRBJ1-6,TRBV28
CASREYNSPLHF,TGTGCCAGCAGGGAGTATAATTCACCCCTCCACTTT,.,few,TRBJ1-6,TRBV2
CASMTSGTGELFF,TGTGCCAGCATGACTAGCGGGACCGGGGAGCTGTTTTTT,TRBD2,.,TRBJ2-2,TRBV28
CASRNRVAYEQYF,TGTGCCAGCAGGAACAGGGTTGCCTACGAGCAGTACTTC,.,.,TRBJ2-7,TRBV7-8
CASSAHTGARIPLHF,TGTGCCAGCAGCGCACACACAGGGGCTCGGATACCCCTCCACTTT,TRBD1,.,TRBJ1-6,TRBV3-1/TRBV3-2
CASSATGNQPQHF,TGTGCCAGCAGCGCGACAGGGAATCAGCCCCAGCATTTT,TRBD1,.,TRBJ1-5,TRBV9
CASSSVRDGNIQYF,TGTGCCAGCAGTTCGGTTAGGGATGGTAACATTCAGTACTTC,.,.,TRBJ2-4,TRBV27
CASSPPSRPETQYF,TGTGCCAGCTCACCACCTTCTCGGCCTGAGACCCAGTACTTC,.,.,TRBJ2-5,TRBV18